Shown below are 19 T cell receptor beta chains from a single sample sequenced in a study of blood T cell repertoires in COVID-19. Only in-frame clones appear in the TCRdb table, and some are missing; sequencing was by immunoSEQ multiplex PCR. The profile shows approximately 170,000 clones, around 85% of them singletons. The sample consisted of peripheral blood. Source of these receptors: a woman in her seventies with acute or convalescent COVID-19.

Details on this clone: Other DNA sequences in this specimen translate into the identical CDR3. The chain recombines TRBV11-2 with TRBJ2-1; no clear D. The V end was cut by 2 bases, the J end by 2 bases, with 10 bases between. The CDR3 runs 15 residues. CDR1 and CDR2 from the germline V gene are SGHAT and FQNNGV. CDR3 sequence reads: CASSLRGATYNEQFF. In DNA, the CDR3 is TGTGCCAGCAGCTTACGCGGCGCAACCTACAATGAGCAGTTCTTC.

The chain is built from TRBV21-1 and TRBJ2-2; whether TRBD2, the table's D call, matches the DNA was not checked. TRBV21-1 is assigned pseudogene status. The CDR3 length is 18 residues. The CDR3 bases are TGTGCCAGCAGCACGTGGTGGAGGGGTAGCCCCGTCCCCGGGGAGCTGTTTTTT. This encodes CASSTWWRGSPVPGELFF.

The rearrangement links TRBV25-1 to TRBJ2-4; D may be TRBD2 (6 bases). CDR1 is MGHDK and CDR2 is SYGVNS in the germline V gene. Trimming took 6 bases from V and 3 from J, leaving 18 bases between them. The CDR3 is 16 amino acids. CDR3 protein: CASSDSGVLGKNIQYF. CDR3 coding DNA: TGTGCCAGCAGCGATTCGGGGGTCCTCGGCAAAAACATTCAGTACTTC.

V usage is TRBV3-1 (or the pseudogene TRBV3-2) and J usage is TRBJ2-3; 8 nucleotides line up with TRBD2. Looked up from germline, CDR1 is LGHDT and CDR2 is YNNKEL (reference sequence). The CDR3 is 15 amino acids. The ends lost 2 bases at V and 4 bases at J; junction bases unmatched: 5. This CDR3 reads CASSQFAGGADTQYF. The CDR3 DNA follows: TGTGCCAGCAGCCAATTCGCGGGAGGCGCAGATACGCAGTATTTT.

The rearrangement uses TRBV6-5 and TRBJ1-2, with a possible D match to TRBD1 (5 bases). With 4 bases removed from V and 8 bases from J, the gap between germline ends came to 14 bases. Germline lookup yields CDR1 MNHEY and CDR2 SVGAGI. The CDR3 runs to 13 residues. CDR3 nucleotides: TGTGCCAGCAGTTTTGCCGGGACTCACGGCTACACCTTC. Protein product: CASSFAGTHGYTF.

The chain employs TRBV18 and TRBJ2-7, with 7 bases identical to TRBD2. Looked up from germline, CDR1 is KGHSH and CDR2 is LQKENI. The CDR3 has 14 residues. V dropped 1 base and J dropped 6; count of bases not matched to a gene: 6. CDR3 sequence reads: CASSPRGEGPEQYF. CDR3 in DNA: TGTGCCAGCTCACCACGGGGGGAGGGACCCGAGCAGTACTTC.

The rearrangement links TRBV7-2 to TRBJ1-4, with TRBD1 matching 7 bases. This CDR3 region has 15 residues. The germline gives CDR1 SGHTA, CDR2 FQGNSA. J lost 2 bases, V lost 4 bases, and 4 bases had no gene match. The CDR3 DNA sequence: TGTGCCAGCAGCTCACAGGGGACCACTAATGAAAAACTGTTTTTT. This gives the protein CASSSQGTTNEKLFF.

The rearrangement links TRBV6-6 to TRBJ2-1, with D uncertain. Per germline, CDR1 MNHNY and CDR2 SVGAGI (reference sequence). The CDR3 spans 12 residues. The V and J ends lost 4 bases and 6 bases respectively, with 7 bases between them. CDR3 region: CASSFSSNEQFF. The CDR3 DNA reads as TGTGCCAGCAGTTTTAGCAGCAATGAGCAGTTCTTC.

The chain links TRBV18 to TRBJ2-3, with TRBD1 as a possible D gene (5 bases). Trimming took off 7 bases at V and 4 bases at J, with 15 bases between the two ends. The CDR3 is made up of 14 amino acids. Per germline, CDR1 KGHSH and CDR2 LQKENI. The DNA of the CDR3 is TGTGCCAGCTTTCAGGGTTCAGGTGCAGATACGCAGTATTTT. Translating gives CASFQGSGADTQYF.

CDR3: CASSIGLAGVETQYF. In DNA form, the CDR3 reads TGTGCCAGCAGTATAGGACTAGCGGGGGTCGAGACCCAGTACTTC. This chain links TRBV27 with TRBJ2-5; TRBD2 aligns across 13 bases. This CDR3 comprises 15 residues. The J segment lost 5 bases and the V segment lost 5 bases, leaving 5 bases of the junction unmatched. CDR1 is MNHEY, CDR2 SMNVEV, per germline (reference sequence).

V gene TRBV2 combines with J gene TRBJ2-6; D remains ambiguous. V was clipped by 5 bases and J by 0 bases, with 14 bases between them. This CDR3 is built from 17 residues. The germline V gene has CDR1 SNHLY and CDR2 FYNNEI. CDR3 residues: CASSYERSLSGANVLTF. In DNA, the CDR3 is TGTGCCAGCAGTTATGAGAGGAGCCTCTCTGGGGCCAACGTCCTGACTTTC.

V usage is TRBV7-2 and J usage is TRBJ2-7, with 7 bases matching TRBD1. V lost 3 bases to trimming and J lost 3 bases; unmatched junction nucleotides: 2. Germline loops: CDR1 SGHTA, CDR2 FQGNSA. CDR3 size: 13 residues. CDR3 sequence (DNA): TGTGCCAGCAGCTTGGGACAGATCTACGAGCAGTACTTC. Translated: CASSLGQIYEQYF.

V gene TRBV7-9 combines with J gene TRBJ1-1; 9 bases agree with TRBD1. The length of the CDR3 is 16 residues. CDR1 is SEHNR and CDR2 is FQNEAQ in the germline V gene (reference sequence). V dropped 5 bases and J dropped 8; count of bases not matched to a gene: 15. The CDR3 reads CASSPSQGASSPEAFF. The CDR3 DNA reads TGTGCCAGCAGCCCGTCACAGGGGGCGAGTTCCCCGGAAGCTTTCTTT.

CDR3 sequence reads: CASSVDRSNYGYTF. The CDR3 DNA reads as TGTGCCAGCAGCGTAGATAGAAGTAACTATGGCTACACCTTC. The rearrangement joins TRBV9 to TRBJ1-2; D gene uncertain. The CDR3 spans 14 residues. Germline CDR1 SGDLS, CDR2 YYNGEE. V was trimmed by 0 bases and J by 1 base, leaving 7 bases between them.

This clone has just one count. The chain recombines TRBV4-1 with TRBJ2-3; a weak D match, TRBD2 (6 bases). This CDR3 region has 13 residues. Germline V gene sequence: CDR1 MGHRA, CDR2 YSYEKL. With 0 bases removed from V and 5 bases from J, the gap between germline ends came to 6 bases. The CDR3 nucleotides read TGCGCCAGCAGCCAAGACGGGAGAGATACGCAGTATTTT. Amino acid sequence: CASSQDGRDTQYF.

This clone came up once. This rearrangement joins TRBV11-2 to TRBJ1-1, with TRBD1 as a possible D gene (5 bases). Germline CDR1 reads SGHAT; CDR2 reads FQNNGV. CDR3 length: 18 amino acids. V lost 3 bases to trimming and J lost 1 base, with 21 bases between them. CDR3 loop: CASSFSIGNRGPNTEAFF. CDR3 bases: TGTGCCAGCAGCTTTTCTATTGGTAATAGGGGCCCGAACACTGAAGCTTTCTTT. The full variable domain, with the rest looked up from reference TRBV11-2 and TRBJ1-1, is EAGVAQSPRYKIIEKRQSVAFWCNPISGHATLYWYQQILGQGPKLLIQFQNNGVVDDSQLPKDRFSAERLKGVDSTLKIQPAKLEDSAVYLCASSFSIGNRGPNTEAFFGQGTRLTVV.

The CDR3 region has the DNA TGCGCCAGCAGTCGCGGGCGCGGGAGCTACAATGAGCAGTTCTTC. Translating it yields CASSRGRGSYNEQFF. The chain recombines TRBV10-2 with TRBJ2-1; 7 nucleotides agree with TRBD2. The ends lost 5 bases at V and 3 bases at J; junction bases unmatched: 7. The CDR3 is made up of 15 amino acids. The germline gives CDR1 WSHSY, CDR2 SAAADI.

This chain connects TRBV19 to TRBJ2-2, with D possibly being TRBD2 (5 bases). The CDR3 runs to 18 residues. CDR1 and CDR2 (germline): LNHDA, SQIVND (reference sequence). The germline V and J ends were trimmed by 7 bases and 2 bases, with 23 bases remaining between them. CDR3 bases: TGTGCCAGTATCCTTAACTTCCGGCCGGGGATCAACACCGGGGAGCTGTTTTTT. Translating it yields CASILNFRPGINTGELFF.

V is TRBV7-9 and J is TRBJ2-1; D is uncertain. With 5 bases removed from V and 4 bases from J, the gap between germline ends came to 6 bases. The CDR3 contains 12 residues. Germline V lookup: CDR1 SEHNR, CDR2 FQNEAQ (reference sequence). This CDR3 reads CASSPNYNEQFF. CDR3 DNA sequence: TGTGCCAGCAGCCCCAATTACAATGAGCAGTTCTTC.